The 17 T cell receptor beta chains presented below share a single source sample, sequenced in a study of T cells after yellow fever vaccination. TCRdb reprocessed the 5' RACE reads with MiXCR, giving one entry per CDR3 protein. The sample comprises a few hundred thousand distinct CDR3 sequences, around 5.2% of which are singletons, and roughly 3.5% rests with the top ten. The source material was CD4+ T cells sorted from PBMCs, sampled on the day of the yellow fever booster vaccination. The receptors shown here come from a man aged 18 to 30 who received the YFV17D yellow fever vaccine.

There are many counts of this clonotype. The chain links TRBV4-3 to TRBJ1-1; tentatively, D is TRBD1 (6 bases). This CDR3 region has 17 residues. The germline V and J ends were trimmed by 0 bases and 2 bases, with 16 bases remaining between them. Germline CDR1 and CDR2: LGHNA and YSLEER. The DNA of the CDR3 is TGCGCCAGCAGCCAAGAACTTGGGGGGGCGAGAAACACTGAAGCTTTCTTT. It encodes CASSQELGGARNTEAFF.

The gene calls are TRBV7-9 and TRBJ2-3; 15 bases are a match to TRBD2. The CDR3 extends over 16 amino acids. Germline V lookup: CDR1 SEHNR, CDR2 FQNEAQ (reference sequence). The junction had 3 bases not matched to a gene; V was cut back by 3 bases and J by 5 bases. Written as DNA, the CDR3 is TGTGCCAGCAGCTTCGGACTAGCGGGGGGGCAAGATACGCAGTATTTT. Residues: CASSFGLAGGQDTQYF. Supplemented by reference TRBV7-9 and TRBJ2-3, the full variable domain reads DTGVSQNPRHKITKRGQNVTFRCDPISEHNRLYWYRQTLGQGPEFLTYFQNEAQLEKSRLLSDRFSAERPKGSFSTLEIQRTEQGDSAMYLCASSFGLAGGQDTQYFGPGTRLTVL.

The V call is TRBV3-1, the J call TRBJ1-6; D is unclear. The germline CDR1 and CDR2 sequences are LGHDT and YNNKEL (reference sequence). V was pared by 4 bases and J by 8 bases, with 12 bases between. The CDR3 runs 14 residues. The DNA for the CDR3 is TGTGCCAGCAGCCCTAGACATAGAGATTCACCCCTCCACTTT. The encoded protein is CASSPRHRDSPLHF.

The rearrangement joins TRBV7-9 to TRBJ2-5; tentatively, D is TRBD2 (5 bases). The length of the CDR3 is 16 residues. The germline gives CDR1 SEHNR, CDR2 FQNEAQ (reference sequence). V lost 1 base and J 5 bases, leaving 17 bases between the germline ends. In DNA form, the CDR3 reads TGTGCCAGCAGCTTAGTTTCTTGGGTATCGGGGGAGACCCAGTACTTC. It encodes CASSLVSWVSGETQYF.

This clonotype was seen a few times. The CDR3 protein is CASTLAGGLGNEQFF. CDR3 coding DNA: TGTGCCAGCACCCTAGCGGGCGGATTAGGCAATGAGCAGTTCTTC. The genes are TRBV12-3 or TRBV12-4 and TRBJ2-1; 8 bases are shared with TRBD2. The V and J ends lost 7 bases and 6 bases, in that order; junction bases with no gene match: 11. The CDR3 runs 15 residues.

This clonotype was recorded many times. The V gene is TRBV10-3, the J gene TRBJ2-1; 9 bases fit TRBD2. Germline CDR1 is ENHRY and CDR2 is SYGVKD. This CDR3 is 15 amino acids long. The V and J ends lost 2 bases and 5 bases, in that order; junction bases with no gene match: 4. The DNA of the CDR3 is TGTGCCATCAGTGAGATGACTAGCGGCCACAATGAGCAGTTCTTC. Residues: CAISEMTSGHNEQFF.

V gene TRBV24-1 combines with J gene TRBJ1-2, with 10 bases that match TRBD1. CDR1 is KGHDR and CDR2 is SFDVKD in the germline V gene. Germline trimming cut 4 bases from V and 3 bases from J; bases unmatched to any gene: 4. This CDR3 contains 15 residues. The CDR3, as DNA: TGTGCCACCAGTGACTCGACAGGGGGCTACTATGGCTACACCTTC. Translated, it gives CATSDSTGGYYGYTF.

Only a few counts were recorded for this clonotype. This chain joins TRBV4-1 and TRBJ1-1; 8 nucleotides match TRBD1. Trimming cost V 4 bases and J 0 bases; bases outside gene matches: 4. The CDR3 extends over 15 amino acids. The germline V gene has CDR1 MGHRA and CDR2 YSYEKL. The CDR3 loop is CASSLWTGMNTEAFF. CDR3 nucleotides: TGCGCCAGCAGCCTCTGGACAGGGATGAACACTGAAGCTTTCTTT.

This chain uses TRBV5-1 with TRBJ2-3; 8 bases fit TRBD1. The trim removed 5 bases at V and 1 base at J, leaving 6 bases unmatched. Germline V gene data show CDR1 as SGHRS and CDR2 as YFSETQ. The CDR3 runs to 15 residues. In DNA form, the CDR3 reads TGCGCCAGCAGGACCGGGACAGGTGGCACAGATACGCAGTATTTT. This codes for CASRTGTGGTDTQYF.

This CDR3 is CASSRIPGLAGDTGELFF. The CDR3 DNA sequence: TGCGCCAGCAGCCGTATCCCGGGACTAGCGGGGGACACCGGGGAGCTGTTTTTT. The chain has TRBV4-3 and TRBJ2-2, with 14 bases aligning to TRBD2. The CDR3 covers 18 residues. The trim removed 4 bases at V and 3 bases at J, leaving 7 bases unmatched. Germline CDR1 reads LGHNA; CDR2 reads YSLEER.

This clonotype was detected only a few times. The chain has TRBV5-4 and TRBJ2-2, with 7 positions matching TRBD2. Looked up from germline, CDR1 is SGHNT and CDR2 is YYREEE (reference sequence). CDR3 size: 13 residues. Trimming took 4 bases from V and 6 from J; bases not matched to a gene: 3. CDR3 sequence reads: CASSTTSPGELFF. For the CDR3, the DNA is TGTGCCAGCAGCACGACTAGCCCCGGGGAGCTGTTTTTT. The variable domain in full, completed from reference TRBV5-4 and TRBJ2-2, reads ETGVTQSPTHLIKTRGQQVTLRCSSQSGHNTVSWYQQALGQGPQFIFQYYREEENGRGNFPPRFSGLQFPNYSSELNVNALELDDSALYLCASSTTSPGELFFGEGSRLTVL.

This clonotype was recorded many times. V is TRBV12-3 or TRBV12-4 and J is TRBJ2-1; D is undetermined. This CDR3 is 12 amino acids long. Trimming shortened V by 5 bases and J by 10 bases, and 12 bases separated the two germline ends. The CDR3, as DNA: TGTGCCAGCAGTACCCGGACCGGCGAGCAGTTCTTC. Protein: CASSTRTGEQFF.

The table lists this clonotype with a few counts. The chain is built from TRBV5-1 and TRBJ1-4; unclear D gene. Germline CDR1 reads SGHRS; CDR2 reads YFSETQ. This CDR3 has 16 residues. Trimming took 2 bases from V and 7 from J, leaving 18 bases between them. CDR3 sequence: CASSFDAGGFGEKLFF. The CDR3 DNA follows: TGCGCCAGCAGCTTCGATGCGGGAGGATTTGGTGAAAAACTGTTTTTT.

This chain uses TRBV5-4 with TRBJ2-1; tentative D call: TRBD2 (6 bases). The CDR3 is 12 amino acids. Trimming removed 3 bases from V and 10 bases from J, with 11 bases in between. Germline V gives CDR1 SGHNT, CDR2 YYREEE (reference sequence). This CDR3 is CASSWDWGEQFF. The CDR3 region has the DNA TGTGCCAGCAGCTGGGACTGGGGAGAGCAGTTCTTC.

This clonotype was detected a few times. This chain joins TRBV5-1 and TRBJ2-5; D remains ambiguous. The ends were cut back, 0 bases at V and 0 bases at J, with 9 bases in the middle. The CDR3 has 15 residues. CDR1 and CDR2 (germline): SGHRS, YFSETQ. The CDR3 protein is CASSLGFRDQETQYF. In DNA, the CDR3 is TGCGCCAGCAGCTTGGGTTTCCGGGACCAAGAGACCCAGTACTTC. Using reference TRBV5-1 and TRBJ2-5 for the parts outside the CDR3, the full variable domain is KAGVTQTPRYLIKTRGQQVTLSCSPISGHRSVSWYQQTPGQGLQFLFEYFSETQRNKGNFPGRFSGRQFSNSRSEMNVSTLELGDSALYLCASSLGFRDQETQYFGPGTRLLVL.

The genes are TRBV5-6 and TRBJ1-3; D gene unclear. The CDR3 is 12 amino acids. In germline, CDR1 is SGHDT, CDR2 YYEEEE. Trimming took 4 bases from V and 5 from J, leaving 7 bases between them. Here the CDR3 reads CASSQLRNTIYF. The DNA for the CDR3 is TGTGCCAGCAGCCAGCTGCGAAACACCATATATTTT.

This clonotype was seen a handful of times. The CDR3 nucleotides read TGTGCCAGCAGCTTAGGCTGGGGGACTAGCACAGATACGCAGTATTTT. Residues: CASSLGWGTSTDTQYF. The chain has TRBV7-8 and TRBJ2-3; perhaps TRBD2 as D (6 bases). CDR1 is SGHVS and CDR2 is FQNEAQ in the germline V gene. CDR3 length equals 16 residues. V dropped 1 base and J dropped 0 bases, with 11 bases sitting between them.